This TCR beta chain was recorded in a study of T cell responses to AZD1222 COVID-19 vaccine (dated by TCRdb to the early 2020s). Study-wide context: AZD1222 recipients with second doses at about 4 weeks or about 12 weeks were pooled, because spike-specific TCR depth and breadth did not differ between schedules. Trial participants were enrolled by age into subgroups of 18-55, 56-69 and 70-plus years, and around 150, 28 and 57 TCR-sequenced participants, respectively, were included in these subgroups. TCR sequencing covered roughly 230 trial participants: 207 given two doses of AZD1222 and about 26 given two doses of MenACWY control vaccine. General findings and caveats noted by the study authors: After two AZD1222 doses, spike-specific TCR breadth and depth were significantly higher than at day 0 and than in MenACWY recipients. Reportedly, almost half of the unique spike-specific TCRs recognized epitopes lying outside the regions that are mutated in the B.1.351 and B.1.1.7 variants. In the small 56-69-year group, the increase in depth fell short of significance, most likely because of low power. Most participants were white British and females outnumbered males, and the authors suggested that clonal diversity may have been underestimated. The vaccine-associated CD4 TCRs covered the entire spike protein, and the dominant responses fell in regions 160-218 and 743-854. Conclusions about previously exposed vaccinees are limited, since just a handful of AZD1222 recipients were seropositive for SARS-CoV-2 at baseline. Because no day 14 peak-response samples were available, repertoires were characterized only after the peak T cell response.

This clone was observed a handful of times. The clone's antigen remains unknown. One base away there is no much larger clone; base qualities are not given. CDR1 and CDR2 (LGHDT, YNNKEL) derive from the germline V gene (reference sequence). V lost 4 bases and J lost 0 bases, and the count of bases not matched to a germline gene is 4. The CDR3 has 15 amino acids, counting the end cysteine and phenylalanine. Solely the CDR3 DNA is kept, with 45 bases framed from the first base. This sample's time point label indicates: baseline before first vaccination. Samples from vaccinated people were obtained from the UK trials COV001 and COV002, which included a single-blind randomized controlled phase 2/3 trial of AZD1222 (ChAdOx1 nCoV-19) in healthy adults. For TCRbeta chain sequencing, PBMC samples from trial participants were taken at day 0 and at day 28 after the second dose. The CDR3 regions of human TCRbeta chains were analyzed by immunosequencing. The paper's data handling went like this. TCRs in the repertoires were matched against a reference library of SARS-CoV-2-specific TCRs that had been generated with the MIRA antigen-specificity platform. Breadth was defined as the fraction of unique TCRs that were SARS-CoV-2-associated. Depth was defined as the fraction of total T cells that were SARS-CoV-2-associated. Using the MIRA data, every spike-specific TCR was mapped to the spike region that the TCR reacted to and assigned to either a CD4 or a CD8 class. Log10-transformed breadth and depth values were compared by one-way ANOVA with Sidak's multiple comparisons tests. Held by TCRdb, this immuneACCESS table contains in-frame sequences only and omits some clones. Under half of the omission traces to an unresolved V gene where checked; the cause of the rest is unknown. V and J calls and clone size are copied from that table; D and trimming were computed from the DNA. The sample table holds roughly 130,000 clones, of which roughly nine tenths were seen once. The ten largest clones represent under 3.5% of the sample.

Recombination linked TRBV3-1 (or the pseudogene TRBV3-2) to TRBJ1-1, and TRBD1 matches 8 of the central bases. Material: peripheral blood, obtained on day 0 of AZD1222 vaccination. This receptor was taken from an adult in good health. The sequence in DNA is TGTGCCAGCAGCCCGGCGGGACAGGTGAACACTGAAGCTTTCTTT. Its protein reads: CASSPAGQVNTEAFF.